Detailed here is one TCR beta chain. The CDR3 has 15 residues. Trimming left V 5 bases short and J 0 bases short, with 14 bases between. Germline V gene data show CDR1 as DFQATT and CDR2 as SNEGSKA (reference sequence). TCRdb used MiXCR to reprocess the 5' RACE reads, holding one entry per CDR3 protein. Counted here are some 52,000 distinct CDR3 sequences, 8% to 10% occurring once; the ten biggest clones make up 9.4%. The data stem from a study of early T cells in non-severe SARS-CoV-2 infection. The J gene is TRBJ1-5, the V gene TRBV20-1; D gene ambiguous. This clonotype was obtained from an adult who was a healthcare worker with PCR-confirmed SARS-CoV-2 infection or an uninfected control (not recorded which). The material sequenced was whole blood. CDR3 nucleotides: TGCAGTGCTGGGATTATCAGCAATAGCAATCAGCCCCAGCATTTT. It specifies CSAGIISNSNQPQHF.